This TCR beta chain originates from a study of blood T cell repertoires in COVID-19. Study at large: From the United States, Italy and Spain came samples of acute and convalescent COVID-19. Sample material is recorded as cDNA or gDNA derived from T cells, B-cell-depleted T cells, or PBMCs.

The germline V gene encodes CDR1 SGHNT and CDR2 YYREEE (reference sequence). The CDR3 runs 16 residues. V dropped 2 bases and J dropped 5; count of bases not matched to a gene: 8. In the original analysis: Reference gene primer amplification in the assay estimated nucleated cell counts. Clones were read by immunoSEQ multiplex PCR, and TCRdb kept only the in-frame ones, dropping some. V, J and clone size were drawn from that table, and D and trimming were deduced from the DNA. Among just under 70,000 clones listed, 86% were seen once. This sequence joins TRBV5-4 and TRBJ1-1; 11 bases agree with TRBD1. Input material: peripheral blood. The origin of this receptor is a man aged 25 to 45 with acute or convalescent COVID-19. CDR3 DNA: TGTGCCAGCAGCTTTCCGGGACAGGGGGTAAAGACTGAAGCTTTCTTT. Translating it yields CASSFPGQGVKTEAFF.